These T cell receptor beta chains were read from a single sample in a study of blood T cell repertoires in COVID-19. The table came from immunoSEQ multiplex PCR; TCRdb's copy has only in-frame clones and leaves some out. The sample has hundreds of thousands of clones, roughly nine tenths seen once; the top ten hold 1% to 1.3%. The sequencing input was PBMCs or T cells enriched from blood (not recorded which). The origin of the receptors is a man aged 25 to 40 who had recovered from COVID-19. CDR3s include the opening cysteine and the closing phenylalanine or tryptophan. Each record gives: CDR3 length, V gene, D gene, J gene, CDR3 DNA, CDR3 protein. A D gene is named only where the DNA matches it firmly.

16,TRBV4-1,.,TRBJ2-5,TGCGCCAGCAGCCAACCCCGCCGGGGGATGGAAGAGACCCAGTACTTC,CASSQPRRGMEETQYF
16,TRBV9,TRBD2,TRBJ2-1,TGTGCCAGCAGCGTAGGCGGAGCGGGACTGTGGAGTGAGCAGTTCTTC,CASSVGGAGLWSEQFF
12,TRBV7-2,.,TRBJ1-1,TGTGCCAGCAGCTTAGACGAGGGTTCAGCTTTCTTT,CASSLDEGSAFF
16,TRBV19,TRBD1,TRBJ2-7,TGTGCCAGTAGTGCTCCCGGGACAGGAACCTCCTACGAGCAGTACTTC,CASSAPGTGTSYEQYF
12,TRBV28,TRBD1,TRBJ1-2,TGTGCCAGCCGACAGGGGAACTATGGCTACACCTTC,CASRQGNYGYTF
12,TRBV2,.,TRBJ2-7,TGTGCCAGCAGCGCCGGAGGAAACGAGCAGTACTTC,CASSAGGNEQYF
16,TRBV5-6,.,TRBJ1-3,TGTGCCAGCAGCCCCAACGCCGGCGGCCGGGGAAACACCATATATTTT,CASSPNAGGRGNTIYF
19,TRBV9,TRBD2,TRBJ2-3,TGTGCCAGCAGCGTGTTCTCGGGACTAGCGATAGAATCCCTAGGCACGCAGTATTTT,CASSVFSGLAIESLGTQYF
16,TRBV2,.,TRBJ1-1,TGTGCCAGCAGTGAAGAGGCAGGGAATGTGGGCACTGAAGCTTTCTTT,CASSEEAGNVGTEAFF
16,TRBV6-1,TRBD1,TRBJ2-1,TGTGCCAGCAGAGAAATACAGGGGGCGGGTTACAATGAGCAGTTCTTC,CASREIQGAGYNEQFF
14,TRBV28,.,TRBJ1-4,TGTGCCAGCAGTTTTGGGGCCCCTTCTGAAAAACTGTTTTTT,CASSFGAPSEKLFF
15,TRBV7-8,TRBD2,TRBJ2-7,TGTGCCAGCAGCTTAGTAGCGGGAGGAGGGTTCGAGCAGTACTTC,CASSLVAGGGFEQYF
12,TRBV10-2,.,TRBJ2-7,TGCGCCAGCAATACTCTCTCCTACGAGCAGTACTTC,CASNTLSYEQYF
17,TRBV30,.,TRBJ1-1,TGTGCCTGGAACCCACTCAGGGATATCAGCTTGAGGACTGAAGCTTTCTTT,CAWNPLRDISLRTEAFF
13,TRBV7-9,.,TRBJ1-2,TGTGCCAGCAGCTTAGACGGTAACTATGGCTACACCTTC,CASSLDGNYGYTF
15,TRBV25-1,.,TRBJ2-1,TGTGCCAGCAGTGAATATGTGACTAGAGGCGATGAGCAGTTCTTC,CASSEYVTRGDEQFF
13,TRBV5-5,.,TRBJ2-4,TGTGCCAGCAGCAGTACTTGGGGAGACATTCAGTACTTC,CASSSTWGDIQYF
16,TRBV19,.,TRBJ1-5,TGTGCCAGTAGTCCTGGGGGGAGTAGAGTGAATCAGCCCCAGCATTTT,CASSPGGSRVNQPQHF
12,TRBV28,.,TRBJ1-1,TGTGCCAGCAGTCTTAGAGGGACTGAAGCTTTCTTT,CASSLRGTEAFF
15,TRBV28,TRBD2,TRBJ2-1,TGTGCCAGCAGGCCAGCCCTAGCGGGAGTCTATGAGCAGTTCTTC,CASRPALAGVYEQFF
16,TRBV2,TRBD2,TRBJ2-1,TGTGCCAGCAAGAGTATAGCGGGAGGGGATTACAATGAGCAGTTCTTC,CASKSIAGGDYNEQFF
10,TRBV20-1,.,TRBJ1-1,TGCAGTGCAACTAGGGTTGTCGCTTTCTTT,CSATRVVAFF
14,TRBV30,.,TRBJ1-1,TGTGCCTGGAGGGTGGCAGGGAGGGACACTGAAGCTTTCTTT,CAWRVAGRDTEAFF
15,TRBV28,.,TRBJ2-4,TGTGCCAGCAGTCGCGTAACAGAAGCCAAAAACATTCAGTACTTC,CASSRVTEAKNIQYF
15,TRBV7-2,TRBD1,TRBJ1-4,TGTGCCAGCAGCCCACAGGGGGCGCGAGGTGAAAAACTGTTTTTT,CASSPQGARGEKLFF
14,TRBV30,TRBD2,TRBJ2-3,TGTGCCTGGAGTTTCAACACCGGGGGGAATACGCAGTATTTT,CAWSFNTGGNTQYF
16,TRBV25-1,TRBD1,TRBJ1-1,TGTGCCAGCAGTGTAGGAGGGGGCGTCTGGTGGACTGAAGCTTTCTTT,CASSVGGGVWWTEAFF
14,TRBV28,TRBD1,TRBJ1-1,TGTGCCAGCAGTCGGGACAGCTGGAACACTGAAGCTTTCTTT,CASSRDSWNTEAFF
13,TRBV27,TRBD1,TRBJ1-2,TGTGCCAGCAGTCCATGGACAGGTTATGGCTACACCTTC,CASSPWTGYGYTF
15,TRBV19,TRBD1,TRBJ1-5,TGTGCCAGTAGTAGGGGGACAGGGAACTTTCAGCCCCAGCATTTT,CASSRGTGNFQPQHF
13,TRBV29-1,.,TRBJ2-7,TGCAGCGTACGACAGGGAGGCTCTAACGAGCAGTACTTC,CSVRQGGSNEQYF
14,TRBV3-1/TRBV3-2,TRBD1,TRBJ2-2,TGTGCCAGCAGCCGTACAGGGGACACCGGGGAGCTGTTTTTT,CASSRTGDTGELFF
14,TRBV5-1,.,TRBJ2-7,TGCGCCAGCAGTTCTACGGGGGAGGCCTACGAGCAGTACTTC,CASSSTGEAYEQYF
16,TRBV14,TRBD1,TRBJ1-3,TGTGCCAGCAGCCCCAGGGACAGGGCCTCTGGAAACACCATATATTTT,CASSPRDRASGNTIYF
15,TRBV11-1,TRBD2,TRBJ2-5,TGTGCCAGCAGCGGGGCGGGGGAAGACGCGAAGACCCAGTACTTC,CASSGAGEDAKTQYF
14,TRBV25-1,TRBD1,TRBJ1-6,TGTGCCAGCATTGGGGACAGGCGAGGCTCACCCCTCCACTTT,CASIGDRRGSPLHF
17,TRBV5-8,TRBD2,TRBJ2-7,TGTGCCAGCAGCCCGAGCGGGACTAGCGGGAGCTCCTACGAGCAGTACTTC,CASSPSGTSGSSYEQYF
14,TRBV28,.,TRBJ1-6,TGTGCCAGCAGTTTAGGGCCGGCCGGTTCACCCCTCCACTTT,CASSLGPAGSPLHF
16,TRBV2,TRBD2,TRBJ2-2,TGTGCCAGCAGTGAATACCTAGCGGGAGCGGGCGGGGAGCTGTTTTTT,CASSEYLAGAGGELFF
16,TRBV27,TRBD1,TRBJ1-1,TGTGCCAGCAGTAACACCGGGACAGGGTCTTCGGGTGAAGCTTTCTTT,CASSNTGTGSSGEAFF
12,TRBV5-1,.,TRBJ1-4,TGCGCCAGCAGCCCGCCGGGAAAAGAACTGTTTTTT,CASSPPGKELFF